This T cell receptor beta chain was recovered during a study of control samples from healthy donors and cancer patients. Sequenced by immunoSEQ multiplex PCR; TCRdb stores in-frame clones only, minus some. The repertoire holds some 120,000 clones, around 87% seen once, with about 2.7% in the top ten. This CDR3 contains 15 residues. V lost 0 bases to trimming and J lost 1 base, with 11 bases between them. CDR1 SGHRS and CDR2 YFSETQ come from the germline V gene. This receptor was obtained from a man in his 60s in good health. The sequenced material came from blood. This sequence joins TRBV5-1 and TRBJ2-7; D is undetermined. The DNA for the CDR3 is TGCGCCAGCAGCTTGGCGATACTAACATCCTACGAGCAGTACTTC. Translated: CASSLAILTSYEQYF.